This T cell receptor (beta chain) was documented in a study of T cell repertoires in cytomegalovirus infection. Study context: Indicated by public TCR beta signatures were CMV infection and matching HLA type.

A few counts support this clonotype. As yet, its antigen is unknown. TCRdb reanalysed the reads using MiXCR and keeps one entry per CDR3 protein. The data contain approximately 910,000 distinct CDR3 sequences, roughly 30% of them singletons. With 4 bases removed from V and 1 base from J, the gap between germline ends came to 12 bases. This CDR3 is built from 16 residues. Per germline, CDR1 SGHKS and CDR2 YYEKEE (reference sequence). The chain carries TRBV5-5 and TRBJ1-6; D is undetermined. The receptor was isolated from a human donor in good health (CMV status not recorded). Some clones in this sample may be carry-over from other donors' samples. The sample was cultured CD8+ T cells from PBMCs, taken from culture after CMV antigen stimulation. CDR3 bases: TGTGCCAGCAGCACTTCCAGTGAGTCCTATAATTCACCCCTCCACTTT. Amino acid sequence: CASSTSSESYNSPLHF.